These 8 T cell receptor beta chains were sequenced from one sample in a study of cytomegalovirus exposure and HLA in healthy donors. This PCR relied on a set of 60 Vbeta primers and 13 Jbeta primers. TCRdb's table, derived via immunoSEQ multiplex PCR, lists solely in-frame clones and lacks some. This sample has 150,000 to 200,000 clones; 70% to 80% occur once, and the top ten carry 2% to 2.5%. Sequenced sample: PBMCs. The receptors stem from a woman aged 25-40 years in good health and CMV-seropositive.

This clone appeared a single time. This rearrangement joins TRBV19 to TRBJ1-1; the D is unclear. V shed 5 bases and J shed 7 bases, with 8 bases lying between them. CDR1 is LNHDA and CDR2 is SQIVND in the germline V gene (reference sequence). This CDR3 region has 11 residues. The CDR3 DNA follows: TGTGCCAGTAGTGGTAGGAGTGAAGCTTTCTTT. Encoded protein: CASSGRSEAFF.

This clone was picked up one time. The chain is built from TRBV30 and TRBJ1-2, with 7 nucleotides matching TRBD1. V shed 3 bases, J shed 8 bases, and the junction held 6 bases outside the gene matches. This CDR3 has 12 residues. CDR1 and CDR2 from the germline V gene are GTSNPN and SVGIG (reference sequence). The CDR3 DNA is TGTGCCTGGAGCCCAGGGGGGCCGGGCTACACCTTC. Residues: CAWSPGGPGYTF. Together with reference TRBV30 and TRBJ1-2, the CDR3 gives the full variable domain: SQTIHQWPATLVQPVGSPLSLECTVEGTSNPNLYWYRQAAGRGLQLLFYSVGIGQISSEVPQNLSASRPQDRQFILSSKKLLLSDSGFYLCAWSPGGPGYTFGSGTRLTVV.

The V call is TRBV6-6, the J call TRBJ1-2; D may be TRBD1 (6 bases). Trimming shortened V by 4 bases and J by 7 bases, and 19 bases separated the two germline ends. In germline, CDR1 is MNHNY, CDR2 SVGAGI (reference sequence). The CDR3 is 15 amino acids. The CDR3 loop reads CASSFPGQTMGGYTF. CDR3 DNA: TGTGCCAGCAGTTTCCCGGGACAAACGATGGGTGGCTACACCTTC.

In this sample, this clone turned up once. The J gene is TRBJ1-2, the V gene TRBV6-1, with a tentative D call TRBD1 (6 bases). Germline CDR1 reads MNHNS; CDR2 reads SASEGT. V gave up 7 bases and J gave up 9 bases, with 21 bases separating them. CDR3 size: 14 residues. Here the CDR3 reads CASTPTGTLFSYTF. In nucleotides, the CDR3 is TGTGCCAGCACCCCGACCGGGACACTTTTTAGCTACACCTTC.

The chain couples TRBV7-9 to TRBJ1-4, with a possible D match to TRBD1 (6 bases). The CDR3 length is 15 residues. With 3 bases removed from V and 7 bases from J, the gap between germline ends came to 15 bases. The germline V gene has CDR1 SEHNR and CDR2 FQNEAQ (reference sequence). The CDR3 loop reads CASSFGTSGSEKLFF. In DNA, the CDR3 is TGTGCCAGCAGCTTCGGGACATCCGGGTCTGAAAAACTGTTTTTT.

The genes are TRBV5-4 and TRBJ2-1; 10 nucleotides align to TRBD1. The CDR3 is 15 amino acids. Germline V gene sequence: CDR1 SGHNT, CDR2 YYREEE (reference sequence). V was clipped by 2 bases and J by 6 bases; unmatched bases: 5. The CDR3 is CASSFGTGAINEQFF. DNA for the CDR3: TGTGCCAGCAGCTTTGGGACAGGGGCAATCAATGAGCAGTTCTTC.

This clone appeared once. This sequence joins TRBV21-1 and TRBJ2-7; the table calls TRBD1, which could not be checked here. TRBV21-1 is a pseudogene locus. The CDR3 runs 16 residues. The CDR3 nucleotides are TGTGCCTACTACCCGAGGACAGGGGCAAGATCCTACGAGCAGTACTTC. Protein: CAYYPRTGARSYEQYF.

The gene calls are TRBV6-1 and TRBJ1-2; D is unclear. V lost 8 bases, J lost 7 bases, and 14 bases lay in between. Germline V lookup: CDR1 MNHNS, CDR2 SASEGT. The CDR3 runs 12 residues. The CDR3 loop reads CASGIITGGYTF. CDR3 bases: TGTGCCAGCGGTATTATTACCGGTGGCTACACCTTC.